Below, 9 T cell receptor beta chains from the same sample are listed, as sequenced in a study of T cell responses to AZD1222 COVID-19 vaccine. Sequencing was performed with immunoSEQ multiplex PCR; in TCRdb, only in-frame clones are kept and a portion is missing. The sample lists some 110,000 clones, about 93% seen once, with 4% to 5.5% in the top ten. Sequencing was performed on peripheral blood, taken on day 0 of AZD1222 vaccination. These receptors all come from an adult in good health.

The V gene is TRBV4-2, the J gene TRBJ2-3, with 8 bases aligning to TRBD2. Trimming cost V 1 base and J 7 bases; bases outside gene matches: 7. Germline V gene lookup returns CDR1 LGHNA and CDR2 YNFKEQ. The CDR3 covers 15 residues. The CDR3 DNA reads TGTGCCAGCAGCCAAGTTAGCGGGACGTCAAATACGCAGTATTTT. Encoded protein: CASSQVSGTSNTQYF.

The chain carries TRBV5-1 and TRBJ2-5; a weak D match, TRBD2 (5 bases). The CDR3 is made up of 15 amino acids. The V gene lost 1 base and the J gene lost 2 bases, with 12 bases spanning the gap. Germline-derived CDR1 and CDR2 are SGHRS and YFSETQ. CDR3 nucleotides: TGCGCCAGCAGCTTGATGGGAGAGAGACAAGAGACCCAGTACTTC. Encoded protein: CASSLMGERQETQYF.

The genes are TRBV25-1 and TRBJ2-7, with TRBD1 matching 8 bases. Unmatched junction bases numbered 3, after V lost 4 bases and J lost 4 bases. CDR3 length: 13 residues. Germline values: CDR1 MGHDK, CDR2 SYGVNS. The chain's CDR3 is CASSVQGAYEQYF. In DNA form, the CDR3 reads TGTGCCAGCAGTGTGCAGGGGGCTTACGAGCAGTACTTC.

The chain combines TRBV30 with TRBJ2-2; TRBD2 is a possible D gene (5 bases). CDR1 is GTSNPN and CDR2 is SVGIG in the germline V gene (reference sequence). This CDR3 comprises 12 residues. Trimming cost V 5 bases and J 3 bases, with 7 bases left between them. This CDR3 is CAWGLYTGELFF. CDR3 sequence (DNA): TGTGCCTGGGGACTGTACACCGGGGAGCTGTTTTTT.

The chain links TRBV7-9 to TRBJ2-7; D unresolved. CDR1 is SEHNR and CDR2 is FQNEAQ in the germline V gene (reference sequence). V lost 4 bases and J 7 bases, leaving 11 bases between the germline ends. CDR3 length: 12 residues. CDR3 protein: CASSSAGGEQYF. CDR3 coding DNA: TGTGCCAGCAGCTCAGCCGGCGGAGAGCAGTACTTC.

The genes are TRBV9 and TRBJ2-1, with 14 positions matching TRBD2. The CDR3 extends over 15 amino acids. With 4 bases clipped from V and 7 bases from J, the junction kept 4 bases outside the gene matches. Germline-derived CDR1 and CDR2 are SGDLS and YYNGEE. The CDR3 region is CASSPTSGGANEQFF. CDR3 coding DNA: TGTGCCAGCAGCCCGACTAGCGGGGGGGCAAATGAGCAGTTCTTC.

This chain connects TRBV5-4 to TRBJ2-3, with D perhaps TRBD1 (8 bases). Between the trimmed V and J ends, which lost 4 bases and 2 bases, there was a span of 23 bases. This CDR3 is 18 amino acids long. Germline V gene data show CDR1 as SGHNT and CDR2 as YYREEE (reference sequence). CDR3 coding DNA: TGTGCCAGCAGCCCCGGACAGGGCCTTAGCGGGCTCACAGATACGCAGTATTTT. This encodes CASSPGQGLSGLTDTQYF.

This chain connects TRBV19 to TRBJ1-5; no clear D gene. V was trimmed by 5 bases and J by 9 bases, leaving 20 bases between them. Looked up from germline, CDR1 is LNHDA and CDR2 is SQIVND (reference sequence). CDR3 length equals 15 residues. The CDR3 here is CASSSNLGGYGPQHF. For the CDR3, the DNA is TGTGCCAGTAGTTCAAATTTAGGAGGCTACGGGCCCCAGCATTTT. Combining the CDR3 with reference TRBV19 and TRBJ1-5 gives the whole variable domain DGGITQSPKYLFRKEGQNVTLSCEQNLNHDAMYWYRQDPGQGLRLIYYSQIVNDFQKGDIAEGYSVSREKKESFPLTVTSAQKNPTAFYLCASSSNLGGYGPQHFGDGTRLSIL.

V gene TRBV5-1 combines with J gene TRBJ1-2, with 9 positions matching TRBD1. V was clipped by 4 bases and J by 8 bases; unmatched bases: 6. Germline V gene lookup returns CDR1 SGHRS and CDR2 YFSETQ. The length of the CDR3 is 13 residues. CDR3 DNA sequence: TGCGCCAGCAGCCTGGGACAGGGCAGCGGCTACACCTTC. This encodes CASSLGQGSGYTF.